This is a list of T cell receptor beta chains from one sample in a study of identical twins. TCRdb analysed the 5' RACE reads with MiXCR anew, one entry per CDR3 protein. The sample records fewer than 250,000 distinct CDR3 sequences, over 8% being singletons. Sequences were obtained from memory (CD45RO+) T cells sorted from blood. These TCRs come from a woman aged 18-35 years in good health. The CDR3 runs from the conserved cysteine through the conserved F or W. Fields, in order: CDR3 protein, J gene, V gene.

CDR3 protein: CASSSGSSGAYEQYF
J gene: TRBJ2-7
V gene: TRBV7-2

CDR3 protein: CASSLGQKGPDTQYF
J gene: TRBJ2-3
V gene: TRBV5-1

CDR3 protein: CASSFRRAGELFF
J gene: TRBJ2-2
V gene: TRBV12-3/TRBV12-4

CDR3 protein: CASSLGLGSPSGANVLTF
J gene: TRBJ2-6
V gene: TRBV5-1

CDR3 protein: CASSVDPSGGFNEQFF
J gene: TRBJ2-1
V gene: TRBV9

CDR3 protein: CASQKRAGDGEAFF
J gene: TRBJ1-1
V gene: TRBV25-1

CDR3 protein: CASSLVQYRGGYTF
J gene: TRBJ1-2
V gene: TRBV7-9

CDR3 protein: CASSQGRHTDTQYF
J gene: TRBJ2-3
V gene: TRBV14

CDR3 protein: CSARVIGNRVIGYTF
J gene: TRBJ1-2
V gene: TRBV20-1

CDR3 protein: CSASNRETEAFF
J gene: TRBJ1-1
V gene: TRBV20-1

CDR3 protein: CASSPTRSGSGELFF
J gene: TRBJ2-2
V gene: TRBV2

CDR3 protein: CASTKGGLVSEAFF
J gene: TRBJ1-1
V gene: TRBV6-1

CDR3 protein: CSARAPTGSTDTQYF
J gene: TRBJ2-3
V gene: TRBV20-1

CDR3 protein: CASSQVQETQYF
J gene: TRBJ2-5
V gene: TRBV10-2

CDR3 protein: CSAPRGGGYNEQFF
J gene: TRBJ2-1
V gene: TRBV20-1

CDR3 protein: CASSSNNEKLFF
J gene: TRBJ1-4
V gene: TRBV7-9